A few counts support the clone carrying this T cell receptor (beta chain). This sample stems from a study of blood T cell repertoires in COVID-19. Study-wide context: Whether acute or convalescent, the COVID-19 samples came from the United States, Italy and Spain.

As originally analysed: Nucleated cell counts were estimated from reference gene primer amplification. Sequenced by immunoSEQ multiplex PCR; TCRdb stores in-frame clones only, minus some. The V and J calls and clone size are taken from that table; D and trimming were inferred from the DNA. Altogether just over 95,000 clones are present, about four fifths being singletons, with the ten largest covering more than 15%. The clonotype comes from an elderly man with acute or convalescent COVID-19. The sample comprised peripheral blood.

The CDR3 nucleotides read TGTGCCAGCAGTCGAACAGGGTATAATTCACCCCTCCACTTT. Its protein product is CASSRTGYNSPLHF. The genes are TRBV11-3 and TRBJ1-6; tentatively, D is TRBD1 (6 bases). V lost 6 bases and J lost 4, with 10 bases in between. CDR1 and CDR2 from the germline V gene are SGHNT and YENEEA. The CDR3 extends over 14 amino acids.